This T cell receptor beta chain was recorded in a study of blood T cell repertoires in COVID-19. In the original workflow: The assay estimated nucleated cells by amplifying reference gene primers. Only in-frame clones appear in the TCRdb table, and some are missing; sequencing was by immunoSEQ multiplex PCR. V and J calls and clone size follow that table, whereas D and trimming were derived from the DNA. Here the sample spans a few hundred thousand clones, less than 95% being singletons. Participants were aged about 18 to 100 years from around 24 US areas. The receptor's source is a man younger than 35 who had recovered from COVID-19. The sample consisted of PBMCs or T cells enriched from blood (not recorded which).

CDR3 DNA: TGCAGCGCCGCCGCCGGGACAGGGGGCCAAGAGACCCAGTACTTC. Translated, it gives CSAAAGTGGQETQYF. This chain uses TRBV29-1 with TRBJ2-5, with 11 bases that match TRBD1. V lost 7 bases and J lost 1; bases outside the gene matches: 8. The CDR3 length is 15 residues. Germline CDR1 SQVTM, CDR2 ANQGSEA. Full variable domain (remainder filled in from reference TRBV29-1 and TRBJ2-5): SAVISQKPSRDICQRGTSLTIQCQVDSQVTMMFWYRQQPGQSLTLIATANQGSEATYESGFVIDKFPISRPNLTFSTLTVSNMSPEDSSIYLCSAAAGTGGQETQYFGPGTRLLVL.